These 20 T cell receptor beta chains were all obtained from the same sample, sequenced in a study of blood T cell repertoires in COVID-19. TCRdb's table, derived via immunoSEQ multiplex PCR, lists solely in-frame clones and lacks some. The data show about 480,000 clones, with approximately 88% seen just once and 1.8% held by the top ten. The sequencing sample was made of PBMCs or T cells enriched from blood (not recorded which). The receptor set was obtained from a woman aged 40 to 50 who had recovered from COVID-19.

The V and J genes are TRBV4-3 and TRBJ2-4, with a possible D match to TRBD1 (6 bases). Germline V gene sequence: CDR1 LGHNA, CDR2 YSLEER. The ends were cut back, 0 bases at V and 8 bases at J, with 11 bases in the middle. The CDR3 runs to 14 residues. CDR3 nucleotide sequence: TGCGCCAGCAGCCAAGACTATCAGGGGCACATTCAGTACTTC. This encodes CASSQDYQGHIQYF.

The genes are TRBV28 and TRBJ2-7; the match to TRBD2 covers 9 bases. V trimming: 3 bases; J trimming: 5 bases; junction bases outside the gene matches: 5. CDR3 length: 14 amino acids. CDR1 is MDHEN, CDR2 SYDVKM, per germline. The CDR3 sequence is CASSFNSGSHEQYF. The CDR3 DNA follows: TGTGCCAGCAGTTTTAATAGCGGGAGCCACGAGCAGTACTTC.

The genes are TRBV5-1 and TRBJ2-3; D remains ambiguous. V was pared by 0 bases and J by 0 bases, with 8 bases between. Germline lookup yields CDR1 SGHRS and CDR2 YFSETQ. There are 15 residues in the CDR3. CDR3 DNA: TGCGCCAGCAGCTTGGACAGACCTAGCACAGATACGCAGTATTTT. Translating gives CASSLDRPSTDTQYF.

The chain uses TRBV6-2 or TRBV6-3 and TRBJ1-2; TRBD1 might be the D (5 bases). This CDR3 has 15 residues. CDR1 and CDR2 (germline): MNHEY, SVGEGT. Trimming cost V 0 bases and J 4 bases, with 12 bases left between them. CDR3 protein: CASSYSQVRIYGYTF. DNA of the CDR3: TGTGCCAGCAGTTACTCACAGGTCCGAATCTATGGCTACACCTTC.

This chain uses TRBV6-5 with TRBJ1-1; D gene uncertain. The ends were cut back, 0 bases at V and 1 base at J, with 12 bases in the middle. Per germline, CDR1 MNHEY and CDR2 SVGAGI. The CDR3 runs to 16 residues. CDR3 region: CASSYSARKGNTEAFF. The CDR3, as DNA: TGTGCCAGCAGTTACTCGGCGAGGAAAGGGAACACTGAAGCTTTCTTT.

This rearrangement joins TRBV10-1 to TRBJ1-4; a weak D match, TRBD1 (5 bases). The CDR3 is made up of 14 amino acids. V was clipped by 6 bases and J by 7 bases, with 15 bases between them. The germline V gene has CDR1 WNHNN and CDR2 SYGVQD (reference sequence). The CDR3 region has the DNA TGCGCCAGCAGCGTCGGGGGAAGGGGTGAAAAACTGTTTTTT. Amino acids: CASSVGGRGEKLFF.

The V call is TRBV19, the J call TRBJ2-5; possible D gene TRBD1, 6 bases. V lost 5 bases, J lost 4 bases, and 14 bases lay in between. This CDR3 comprises 14 residues. The germline CDR1 and CDR2 sequences are LNHDA and SQIVND (reference sequence). As DNA, the CDR3 is TGTGCCAGTAGTCCAGGACAGCCACGAGAGACCCAGTACTTC. Amino acid sequence: CASSPGQPRETQYF.

The V call is TRBV2, the J call TRBJ2-7; no definite D call. CDR3 size: 14 residues. Trimming pared 6 bases from V and 2 bases from J, leaving 14 bases between. Germline CDR1 is SNHLY and CDR2 is FYNNEI. CDR3 DNA: TGTGCCAGCAGAGTATTCACAGATACCTACGAGCAGTACTTC. Translating gives CASRVFTDTYEQYF.

The chain uses TRBV23-1 and TRBJ1-1, with D unclear. TRBV23-1 counts as an open reading frame of uncertain function. This CDR3 contains 11 residues. V was shortened by 4 bases and J by 10 bases, with 10 bases between the two germline ends. The CDR3 coding sequence is TGCGCCAGCAGTCTCCCAAGCGCAGCTTTCTTT. Amino acids: CASSLPSAAFF.

The chain carries TRBV7-9 and TRBJ1-1; TRBD1 agrees at 8 bases. Germline V lookup: CDR1 SEHNR, CDR2 FQNEAQ (reference sequence). The CDR3 contains 14 residues. The ends lost 5 bases at V and 0 bases at J; junction bases unmatched: 2. The CDR3, as DNA: TGTGCCAGCAGCGAGACAGGGGTGAACACTGAAGCTTTCTTT. Its protein is CASSETGVNTEAFF.

The chain uses TRBV7-9 and TRBJ2-7; a weak D match, TRBD1 (6 bases). Germline assignment: CDR1 SEHNR and CDR2 FQNEAQ (reference sequence). Trimming left V 2 bases short and J 3 bases short, with 8 bases between. The CDR3 totals 13 residues. This chain's CDR3 is CASSLKQGYEQYF. CDR3 coding DNA: TGTGCCAGCAGCTTAAAACAGGGCTACGAGCAGTACTTC.

The chain employs TRBV7-2 and TRBJ2-3; 7 bases align to TRBD1. Unmatched junction bases numbered 17, after V lost 4 bases and J lost 1 base. The CDR3 totals 19 residues. Germline CDR1 reads SGHTA; CDR2 reads FQGNSA. The CDR3 DNA reads TGTGCCAGCAGCTCAGGAAGTACAGGGGAGAACTCCGGCACAGATACGCAGTATTTT. It translates to CASSSGSTGENSGTDTQYF.

This chain uses TRBV11-2 with TRBJ1-1; the D is unclear. V dropped 0 bases and J dropped 8 bases, with 10 bases sitting between them. There are 13 residues in the CDR3. Per germline, CDR1 SGHAT and CDR2 FQNNGV. The CDR3 bases are TGTGCCAGCAGCTTAGACAGATCTTACGAAGCTTTCTTT. Translation: CASSLDRSYEAFF.

This CDR3 reads CASSYRLTGGEKLFF. Written as DNA, the CDR3 is TGTGCCAGCAGTTACCGACTAACAGGGGGAGAAAAACTGTTTTTT. The rearrangement links TRBV6-5 to TRBJ1-4; the match to TRBD1 covers 8 bases. Germline lookup yields CDR1 MNHEY and CDR2 SVGAGI. The length of the CDR3 is 15 residues. The junction had 7 bases not matched to a gene; V was cut back by 2 bases and J by 8 bases.

V gene TRBV5-6 combines with J gene TRBJ1-1; D may be TRBD1 (6 bases). This CDR3 region has 18 residues. Trimming removed 1 base at V and 4 bases at J, with 23 bases between. Germline values: CDR1 SGHDT, CDR2 YYEEEE. The CDR3 DNA reads as TGTGCCAGCAGCTTGTCTCGTGGCCCGACAGGCCCTCGCACTGAAGCTTTCTTT. It translates to CASSLSRGPTGPRTEAFF.

The chain is built from TRBV6-5 and TRBJ2-5, with 13 bases lining up with TRBD2. V was pared by 6 bases and J by 5 bases, with 6 bases of the junction left unmatched. CDR1 MNHEY and CDR2 SVGAGI come from the germline V gene. The CDR3 loop spans 15 amino acids. The CDR3 loop is CASRLAGGAWETQYF. The CDR3 DNA sequence: TGTGCCAGCAGACTAGCGGGAGGGGCTTGGGAGACCCAGTACTTC.

This rearrangement joins TRBV3-1 (or the pseudogene TRBV3-2) to TRBJ2-1; 7 nucleotides match TRBD1. CDR3 length: 14 residues. Per the germline V gene, CDR1 is LGHDT and CDR2 is YNNKEL (reference sequence). V trimming: 2 bases; J trimming: 8 bases; junction bases outside the gene matches: 6. In DNA, the CDR3 is TGTGCCAGCAGCCAAACGCTCCAGGGGGATGAGCAGTTCTTC. It codes for CASSQTLQGDEQFF.

V usage is TRBV7-2 and J usage is TRBJ1-2; the match to TRBD1 covers 9 bases. Germline V CDR1 and CDR2: SGHTA, FQGNSA. The CDR3 is 15 residues long. Trimming took 5 bases from V and 2 from J; bases not matched to a gene: 6. This CDR3 is CASSKGQGLNYGYTF. As DNA, the CDR3 is TGTGCCAGCAGCAAGGGACAGGGCCTGAACTATGGCTACACCTTC. The full variable domain, completed using reference TRBV7-2 and TRBJ1-2, is GAGVSQSPSNKVTEKGKDVELRCDPISGHTALYWYRQSLGQGLEFLIYFQGNSAPDKSGLPSDRFSAERTGGSVSTLTIQRTQQEDSAVYLCASSKGQGLNYGYTFGSGTRLTVV.

The J gene is TRBJ2-3, the V gene TRBV7-9; 8 nucleotides line up with TRBD2. The length of the CDR3 is 16 residues. The V and J ends lost 2 bases and 3 bases, in that order; junction bases with no gene match: 7. Germline lookup yields CDR1 SEHNR and CDR2 FQNEAQ (reference sequence). The CDR3 DNA reads as TGTGCCAGCAGCTTACATCGACTAGCGAGGACAGATACGCAGTATTTT. It codes for CASSLHRLARTDTQYF.

The table lists this clone with a count of one. The chain employs TRBV5-1 and TRBJ1-1; perhaps TRBD1 as D (6 bases). The length of the CDR3 is 14 residues. The V and J ends lost 0 bases and 1 base respectively, with 7 bases between them. Germline CDR1 is SGHRS and CDR2 is YFSETQ. The CDR3 coding sequence is TGCGCCAGCAGCTTGGAGGGACAGAACACTGAAGCTTTCTTT. Translation: CASSLEGQNTEAFF.